This T cell receptor (beta chain) was captured by sequencing in a study of blood T cell repertoires in COVID-19. Original handling: Estimates of nucleated cell counts were drawn from the amplification of reference gene primers. The assay was immunoSEQ multiplex PCR, and TCRdb's table has in-frame clones only and misses some. V and J calls and clone size are given by that table; D and trimming were obtained from the DNA. Of around 100,000 clones listed, about 87% were seen once; the top ten hold about an eighth. Sequencing was carried out using peripheral blood. The receptor was derived from a human donor in a cohort sampled during active or convalescent COVID-19.

CDR3 in DNA: TGTGCCAGCAGCCTAACCCAGGGGGCGCTTTCATGGAATGGCTACACCTTC. Residues: CASSLTQGALSWNGYTF. This chain uses TRBV7-2 with TRBJ1-2; TRBD1 matches at 8 bases. Germline assignment: CDR1 SGHTA and CDR2 FQGNSA. The V and J ends lost 5 bases and 6 bases, in that order; junction bases with no gene match: 17. The CDR3 has 17 residues.